These 7 T cell receptor beta chains were sequenced from one sample in a study of read filtering for tumor transcriptome and immune sequencing. From approximately 400 ng of RNA, a library with molecular barcoded alpha/delta and beta/gamma adaptors was made. MiXCR, run by TCRdb on the reads, gives a single entry per CDR3 protein. The table lists approximately 41,000 distinct CDR3 sequences, over 10% of them singletons. Material for sequencing was a population of CD138-negative cells sorted from bone marrow. The receptor source for this set is a donor aged 40 or over with multiple myeloma.

V and J are TRBV24-1 and TRBJ1-1; 12 bases line up with TRBD1. The V and J ends lost 4 bases and 3 bases, in that order; junction bases with no gene match: 2. Germline V gene data show CDR1 as KGHDR and CDR2 as SFDVKD. This CDR3 is built from 15 residues. CDR3 sequence: CATSEGTGGHTEAFF. CDR3 coding DNA: TGTGCCACCAGTGAAGGGACAGGGGGCCACACTGAAGCTTTCTTT.

This rearrangement joins TRBV7-9 to TRBJ1-6; possibly TRBD1 for D (5 bases). Deletions cut 3 bases from V and 13 bases from J, with 13 bases between. The CDR3 extends over 13 amino acids. Germline lookup yields CDR1 SEHNR and CDR2 FQNEAQ (reference sequence). This chain's CDR3 is CASSFGTFLPLHF. The DNA for the CDR3 is TGTGCCAGCAGCTTCGGGACCTTCCTCCCCCTCCACTTT.

The chain couples TRBV29-1 to TRBJ2-1, with no clear D. Between the trimmed V and J ends, which lost 7 bases and 9 bases, there was a span of 22 bases. Germline assignment: CDR1 SQVTM and CDR2 ANQGSEA. The CDR3 consists of 14 residues. The CDR3 spells CSGMMRKGGSEQFF. CDR3 nucleotide sequence: TGCAGCGGCATGATGAGGAAGGGTGGATCTGAGCAGTTCTTC.

This clonotype was counted a single time. A much larger clone differs from this one at a single base, so this may be a read error. V usage is TRBV3-1 and J usage is TRBJ2-1; no clear D. The CDR3 is 12 residues long. V was clipped by 4 bases and J by 9 bases, with 10 bases between them. Germline CDR1 and CDR2: LGHDT and YNNKEL (reference sequence). The CDR3 DNA sequence: TGTGCCAGCAGCCGTCAAGAGCGTGAGCAGTTCTTC. Translated, it gives CASSRQEREQFF.

J is TRBJ2-7 and V is TRBV5-1; 8 bases agree with TRBD1. Trimming removed 3 bases from V and 0 bases from J; junction bases left unmatched: 2. This CDR3 is 14 amino acids long. Per the germline V gene, CDR1 is SGHRS and CDR2 is YFSETQ. CDR3 in amino acids: CASSWTGHSYEQYF. DNA for the CDR3: TGCGCCAGCAGCTGGACAGGGCACTCCTACGAGCAGTACTTC. Complete variable domain (other parts from reference TRBV5-1 and TRBJ2-7): KAGVTQTPRYLIKTRGQQVTLSCSPISGHRSVSWYQQTPGQGLQFLFEYFSETQRNKGNFPGRFSGRQFSNSRSEMNVSTLELGDSALYLCASSWTGHSYEQYFGPGTRLTVT.

This clonotype was found many times. V and J are TRBV6-2 or TRBV6-3 and TRBJ2-6; D unclear. The V end lost 4 bases, the J end lost 4 bases, and 2 bases lay between the germline ends. There are 12 residues in the CDR3. Germline values: CDR1 MNHEY, CDR2 SVGEGT. The CDR3 loop reads CASSSGANVLTF. CDR3 nucleotides: TGTGCCAGCAGTTCCGGGGCCAACGTCCTGACTTTC.

This clonotype rates as medium-sized. The chain is built from TRBV27 and TRBJ2-1; no reliable D call. Germline V lookup: CDR1 MNHEY, CDR2 SMNVEV (reference sequence). The CDR3 runs to 11 residues. Trimming left V 6 bases short and J 9 bases short, with 9 bases between. The CDR3 DNA follows: TGTGCCAGCAGGACTCAAGGTGAGCAGTTCTTC. Protein: CASRTQGEQFF.